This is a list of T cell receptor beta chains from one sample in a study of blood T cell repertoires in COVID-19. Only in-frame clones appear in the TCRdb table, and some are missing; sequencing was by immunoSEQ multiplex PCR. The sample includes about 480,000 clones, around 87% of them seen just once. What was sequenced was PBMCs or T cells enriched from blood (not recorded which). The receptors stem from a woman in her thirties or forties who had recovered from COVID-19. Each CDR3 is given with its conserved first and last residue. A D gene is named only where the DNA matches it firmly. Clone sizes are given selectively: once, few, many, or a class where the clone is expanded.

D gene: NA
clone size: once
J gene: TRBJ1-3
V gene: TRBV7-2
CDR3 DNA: TGTGCCAGCAGCTTAGCGGGGGCGCGAAACACCATATATTTT
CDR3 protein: CASSLAGARNTIYF

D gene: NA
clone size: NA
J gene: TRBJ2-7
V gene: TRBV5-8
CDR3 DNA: TGTGCCAGCAGAGGCGGGACCTACGAGCAGTACTTC
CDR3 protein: CASRGGTYEQYF

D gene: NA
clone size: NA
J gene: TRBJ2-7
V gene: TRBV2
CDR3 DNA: TGTGCCAGCAGTGCAGGGCTAGCTCGGGGGGAGCAGTACTTC
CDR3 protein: CASSAGLARGEQYF

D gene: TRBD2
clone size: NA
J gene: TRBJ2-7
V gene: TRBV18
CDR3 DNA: TGTGCCAGCTCAAGGACTAGAACGTCCTACGAGCAGTACTTC
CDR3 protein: CASSRTRTSYEQYF

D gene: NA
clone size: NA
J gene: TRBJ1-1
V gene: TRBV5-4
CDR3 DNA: TGTGCCAGCAGCTTGGCCGGACAGCCCCCGGGGGCTTTCTTT
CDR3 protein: CASSLAGQPPGAFF

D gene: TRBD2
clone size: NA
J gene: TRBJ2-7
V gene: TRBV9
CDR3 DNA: TGTGCCAGCAGCGCCGGGACTAGCGGGAGGTACGAGCAGTACTTC
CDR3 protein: CASSAGTSGRYEQYF

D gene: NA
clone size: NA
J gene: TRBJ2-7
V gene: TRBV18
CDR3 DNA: TGTGCCAGCTCACCAGTATCCTCCTACGAGCAGTACTTC
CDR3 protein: CASSPVSSYEQYF

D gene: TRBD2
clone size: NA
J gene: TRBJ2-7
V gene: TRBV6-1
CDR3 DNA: TGTGCCAGCAGTGACCGTGACGGGGGGTACTACGAGCAGTACTTC
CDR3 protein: CASSDRDGGYYEQYF

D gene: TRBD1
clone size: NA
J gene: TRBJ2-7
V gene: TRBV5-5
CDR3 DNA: TGTGCCAGCAGCTTGGTGACAGGGAGCGAGCAGTACTTC
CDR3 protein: CASSLVTGSEQYF

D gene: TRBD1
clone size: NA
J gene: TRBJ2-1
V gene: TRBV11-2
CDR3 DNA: TGTGCCAGCAGCTTACGAGGACAGGGCATCTTCAATGAGCAGTTCTTC
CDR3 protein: CASSLRGQGIFNEQFF

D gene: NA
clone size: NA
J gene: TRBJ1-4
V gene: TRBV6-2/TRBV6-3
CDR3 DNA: TGTGCCAGCAGTTACGAGTACTCAACTAATGAAAAACTGTTTTTT
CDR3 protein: CASSYEYSTNEKLFF

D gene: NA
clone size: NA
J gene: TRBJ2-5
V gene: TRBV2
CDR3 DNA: TGTGCCAGCAGTGTGATTGAAGGGGCGCCCGAGAAAGAGACCCAGTACTTC
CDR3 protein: CASSVIEGAPEKETQYF

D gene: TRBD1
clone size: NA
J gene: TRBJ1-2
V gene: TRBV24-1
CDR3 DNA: TGTGCCACCAGTGATGTAGGGACAGCCTATGGCTACACCTTC
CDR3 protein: CATSDVGTAYGYTF

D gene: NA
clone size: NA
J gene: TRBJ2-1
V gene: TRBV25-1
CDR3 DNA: TGTGCCAGCAGTGACCCGGGACTCTACAATGAGCAGTTCTTC
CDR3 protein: CASSDPGLYNEQFF

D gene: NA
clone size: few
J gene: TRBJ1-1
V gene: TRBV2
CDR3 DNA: TGTGCCAGCAGTGGATCGTTTGGCAGGGTATGGAACACTGAAGCTTTCTTT
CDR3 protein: CASSGSFGRVWNTEAFF

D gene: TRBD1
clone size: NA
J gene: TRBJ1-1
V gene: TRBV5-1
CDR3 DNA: TGCGCCAGCAGCTTCGGGACAGCGGCTTTCTTT
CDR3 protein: CASSFGTAAFF

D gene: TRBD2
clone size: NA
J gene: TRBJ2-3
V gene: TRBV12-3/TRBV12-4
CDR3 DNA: TGTGCCAGCAGACCACGGGGGGCAGATACGCAGTATTTT
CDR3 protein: CASRPRGADTQYF

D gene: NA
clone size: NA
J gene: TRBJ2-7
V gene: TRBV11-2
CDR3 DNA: TGTGCCAGCAGCTCCCGCTACGAGCAGTACTTC
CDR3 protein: CASSSRYEQYF

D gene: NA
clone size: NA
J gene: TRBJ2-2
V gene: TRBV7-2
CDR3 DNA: TGTGCCAGCAGCCAGGGTTTCGCCGGGGAGCTGTTTTTT
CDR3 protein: CASSQGFAGELFF

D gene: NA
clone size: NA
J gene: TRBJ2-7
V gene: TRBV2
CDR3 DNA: TGTGCCAGCAGTGAGCGCCCGCCTAGCGTATACTACGAGCAGTACTTC
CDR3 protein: CASSERPPSVYYEQYF

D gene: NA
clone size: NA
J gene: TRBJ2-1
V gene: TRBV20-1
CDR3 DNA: TGCAGTGCTAATGAGCGGAGCTCCTACAATGAGCAGTTCTTC
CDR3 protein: CSANERSSYNEQFF

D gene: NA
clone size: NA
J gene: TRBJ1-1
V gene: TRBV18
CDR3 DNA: TGTGCCAGCTCACCAGCGGGGACGCCTTCTGAAGCTTTCTTT
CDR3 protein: CASSPAGTPSEAFF

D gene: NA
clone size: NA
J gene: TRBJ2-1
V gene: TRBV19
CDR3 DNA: TGTGCCAGTAGCGATAGGGCCGGGACTCCCCACAATGAGCAGTTCTTC
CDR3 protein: CASSDRAGTPHNEQFF

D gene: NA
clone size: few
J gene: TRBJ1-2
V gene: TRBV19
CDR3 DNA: TGTGCCAGTTCCCTGGGCGGACTAAACTATGGCTACACCTTC
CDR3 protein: CASSLGGLNYGYTF

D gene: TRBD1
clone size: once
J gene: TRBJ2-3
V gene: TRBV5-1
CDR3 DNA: TGCGCCAGCAGCTTGTCAGGGGGCAGGGATACGCAGTATTTT
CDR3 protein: CASSLSGGRDTQYF